This T cell receptor beta chain is from a study of cytomegalovirus exposure and HLA in healthy donors. Study-wide results and caveats: Reports described diagnosis of cytomegalovirus status by the classifier as highly specific and sensitive. Some segments of the V type, notably TRBV6-2 and TRBV6-3, were excluded as indistinguishable. Analyses of presence/absence relied on an assumption of roughly uniform sequencing depth across donors.

Per germline, CDR1 MDHEN and CDR2 SYDVKM. CDR3 length: 16 residues. After removal of 6 bases from V and 2 bases from J, the junction contained 13 bases not matched to a gene. Use of 60 Vbeta and 13 Jbeta primers characterized the PCR. Here immunoSEQ multiplex PCR was the method, and the copy in TCRdb shows in-frame clones only, minus some. The table shows 250,000 to 350,000 clones, with 86% occurring only once. As to this clone: Its matching antigen is unknown.

The receptor was derived from a middle-aged man in good health and CMV-seropositive. The sample comprised PBMCs. The chain has TRBV28 and TRBJ2-7; TRBD1 matches 7 bases. CDR3 sequence: CASRGSTGTVPYEQYF. The CDR3 DNA is TGTGCCAGCAGAGGCTCGACCGGGACAGTCCCCTACGAGCAGTACTTC. Full variable domain (rest looked up from reference TRBV28 and TRBJ2-7): DVKVTQSSRYLVKRTGEKVFLECVQDMDHENMFWYRQDPGLGLRLIYFSYDVKMKEKGDIPEGYSVSREKKERFSLILESASTNQTSMYLCASRGSTGTVPYEQYFGPGTRLTVT.